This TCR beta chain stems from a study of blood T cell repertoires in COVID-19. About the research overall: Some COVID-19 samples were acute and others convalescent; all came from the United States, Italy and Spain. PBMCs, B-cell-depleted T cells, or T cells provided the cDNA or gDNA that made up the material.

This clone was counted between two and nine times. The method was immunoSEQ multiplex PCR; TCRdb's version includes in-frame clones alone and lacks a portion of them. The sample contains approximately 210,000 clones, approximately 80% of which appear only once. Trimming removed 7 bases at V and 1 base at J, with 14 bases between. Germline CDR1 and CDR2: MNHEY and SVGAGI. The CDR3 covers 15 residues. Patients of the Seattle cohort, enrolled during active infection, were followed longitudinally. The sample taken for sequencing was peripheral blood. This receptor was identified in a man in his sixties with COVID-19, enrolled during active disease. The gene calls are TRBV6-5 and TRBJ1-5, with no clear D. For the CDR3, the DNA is TGTGCCAGCAACCTTAACCCGGGAAGCAATCAGCCCCAGCATTTT. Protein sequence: CASNLNPGSNQPQHF.